This TCR beta chain is from a study of blood T cell repertoires in COVID-19 (dated by TCRdb to the early 2020s). Background on the whole study: Samples from collaborators originated in the United States, Italy and Spain and spanned both the acute and convalescent phases of COVID-19. The prospective study material was composed of cDNA or gDNA derived from T cells, B-cell-depleted T cells, or PBMCs. The repertoires were made available in a free public database intended to serve as a resource for research on the immune response to SARS-CoV-2. The sample metadata nearly always contained a de-identified subject ID, COVID-19 status, age in years and sex. Deeply sampled blood TCRbeta repertoires from subjects exposed to, actively infected with, or recovered from COVID-19 were included in the dataset. Samples came from the ongoing ImmuneRACE study (first 160 participants) plus 1,254 subjects from 6 global collaborators. HLA class I and class II types, where available, came from metadata supplied by the sample provider rather than from assay-based typing. Paper-wide results and their limitations: How much clinical and demographic metadata was included differed by source and by participant, and the metadata was provided uncurated.

TCRbeta CDR3 regions were amplified from genomic DNA by means of the immunoSEQ Assay, a bias-controlled multiplex PCR. The authors' analysis ran thus. The number of nucleated cells in each sample was estimated from the amplification of reference gene primers within the assay. To quantify the absolute abundance of each unique TCRbeta CDR3 rearrangement, sequence reads were collapsed and filtered. For each sample, productive Simpson clonality was calculated as the square root of Simpson's diversity index over productive rearrangements. Here the immuneACCESS table is served through TCRdb, limited to in-frame sequences with V and J called. Missing clones are a known gap in these copies; in checked studies unresolved V genes cover under half, and the rest lacks a known reason. V, J and clone size are taken as reported in that table, and D and trimming were inferred from the DNA itself. The sample contains 490,000 or so clones, around 89% of them found a single time. The ten largest make up approximately 1.8% of the sample.

Looking up the germline V gene (reference sequence) yields CDR1 LGHDT and CDR2 YNNKEL. V loses 1 base, J loses 6 bases, and the germline ends lie 12 bases apart. The cysteine opens and the phenylalanine closes a CDR3 of 15 amino acids. Only the CDR3 region is kept as DNA, spanning 45 bases read in frame from base 1. As for this clone: Its cognate antigen has yet to be identified. No base quality values were provided; no much bigger clone lies one nucleotide off.

Enrolling through a virtual design, the prospective study's participants ranged in age from roughly 18 to 89 years and lived across roughly 23 United States geographic areas. To assign participants to cohorts, the prospective study relied on clinical history that participants themselves reported in a screening survey and a study questionnaire. For ImmuneRACE Cohort 3, a participant was defined as recovered based on two consecutive negative NP/OP PCR tests, clearance by a healthcare professional, or resolution of symptoms. Mobile phlebotomists in the prospective study collected whole blood, serum and a nasopharyngeal or oropharyngeal swab from every participant. Prospective study participants could optionally give additional blood draws and questionnaires over an approximately 2-month period. Blood samples from the prospective study were shipped frozen or at room temperature prior to DNA extraction.

The material sequenced was PBMCs or T cells enriched from blood (not recorded which). The sequence came from a woman in her forties who had recovered from COVID-19. The chain is made from TRBV3-1 (or the pseudogene TRBV3-2) and TRBJ1-4, and the D gene may be TRBD1, 6 bases matching. The DNA reads as follows: TGTGCCAGCAGCCAAGGCGGCGGGGGCGATGAAAAACTGTTTTTT. Translated, this is CASSQGGGGDEKLFF.